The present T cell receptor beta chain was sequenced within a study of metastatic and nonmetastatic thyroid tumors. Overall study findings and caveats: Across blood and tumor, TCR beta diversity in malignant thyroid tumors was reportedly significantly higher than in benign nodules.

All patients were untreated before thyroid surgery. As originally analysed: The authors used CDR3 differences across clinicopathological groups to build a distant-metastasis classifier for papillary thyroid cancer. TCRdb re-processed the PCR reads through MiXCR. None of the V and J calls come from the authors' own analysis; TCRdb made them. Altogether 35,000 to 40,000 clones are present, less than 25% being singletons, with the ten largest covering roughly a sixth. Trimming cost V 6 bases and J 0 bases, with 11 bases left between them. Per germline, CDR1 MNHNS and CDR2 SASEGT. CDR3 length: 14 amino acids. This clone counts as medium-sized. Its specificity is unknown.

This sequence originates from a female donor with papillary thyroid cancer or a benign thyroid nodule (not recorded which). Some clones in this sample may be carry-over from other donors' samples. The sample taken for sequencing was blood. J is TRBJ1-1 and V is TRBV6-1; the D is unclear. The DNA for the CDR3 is TGTGCCAGCAGACCTAAGGCGGTGAACACTGAAGCTTTCTTT. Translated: CASRPKAVNTEAFF.